Listed below are T cell receptor beta chains from one sample, sequenced in a study of cytomegalovirus exposure and HLA in healthy donors. The data were produced by immunoSEQ multiplex PCR, yet TCRdb's version contains in-frame clones alone and is incomplete. The sample lists some 98,000 clones; roughly 70% were seen once. Specimen: PBMCs. These receptors were obtained from a man aged 45-65 years in good health and CMV-seronegative. The CDR3 runs from the conserved cysteine through the conserved F or W. Each record gives: clone size, V gene, J gene, D gene, CDR3 protein, CDR3 DNA. D genes are given only for firm matches. A clone size is listed for some rows: how often the clone was seen (once, few, many), or a class if it is expanded.

clone size: once
V gene: TRBV5-1
J gene: TRBJ1-2
D gene: .
CDR3 protein: CASSRGGEGSYGYTF
CDR3 DNA: TGCGCCAGCTCCCGGGGTGGGGAAGGATCCTATGGCTACACCTTC

clone size: .
V gene: TRBV6-5
J gene: TRBJ2-7
D gene: .
CDR3 protein: CASTGQRSYEQYF
CDR3 DNA: TGTGCCAGTACCGGACAGCGCTCCTACGAGCAGTACTTC

clone size: .
V gene: TRBV27
J gene: TRBJ2-2
D gene: TRBD2
CDR3 protein: CASSLSSGGSGELFF
CDR3 DNA: TGTGCCAGCAGTTTATCTAGCGGGGGGTCCGGGGAGCTGTTTTTT

clone size: .
V gene: TRBV5-6
J gene: TRBJ1-6
D gene: TRBD1
CDR3 protein: CASSLLTGDNSPLHF
CDR3 DNA: TGTGCCAGCAGCCTTTTGACAGGGGATAATTCACCCCTCCACTTT

clone size: .
V gene: TRBV29-1
J gene: TRBJ2-7
D gene: TRBD1
CDR3 protein: CSVGVRDRGPYEQYF
CDR3 DNA: TGCAGCGTTGGGGTCCGGGACAGGGGGCCCTACGAGCAGTACTTC

clone size: .
V gene: TRBV7-2
J gene: TRBJ2-1
D gene: .
CDR3 protein: CASSLRSGEQFF
CDR3 DNA: TGTGCCAGCAGCCTAAGAAGTGGTGAGCAGTTCTTC

clone size: .
V gene: TRBV27
J gene: TRBJ2-3
D gene: TRBD1
CDR3 protein: CASSPRQGTTDTQYF
CDR3 DNA: TGTGCCAGCAGTCCCAGACAGGGAACCACAGATACGCAGTATTTT

clone size: few
V gene: TRBV2
J gene: TRBJ2-2
D gene: TRBD2
CDR3 protein: CASSEREGPGTGELFF
CDR3 DNA: TGTGCCAGCAGTGAGCGGGAGGGCCCCGGGACCGGGGAGCTGTTTTTT

clone size: .
V gene: TRBV28
J gene: TRBJ2-5
D gene: TRBD1
CDR3 protein: CASSSRQGAVETQYF
CDR3 DNA: TGTGCCAGCAGTTCGCGACAGGGGGCAGTGGAGACCCAGTACTTC

clone size: .
V gene: TRBV9
J gene: TRBJ2-6
D gene: TRBD1
CDR3 protein: CASSSDRGSSGANVLTF
CDR3 DNA: TGTGCCAGCAGCTCTGACAGGGGGAGCTCTGGGGCCAACGTCCTGACTTTC

clone size: once
V gene: TRBV5-6
J gene: TRBJ1-5
D gene: .
CDR3 protein: CASSSGGTLKQPQHF
CDR3 DNA: TGTGCCAGCAGCTCTGGAGGGACTCTAAAGCAGCCCCAGCATTTT

clone size: .
V gene: TRBV4-3
J gene: TRBJ2-7
D gene: TRBD1
CDR3 protein: CASSQDQQGAYEQYF
CDR3 DNA: TGCGCCAGCAGCCAAGATCAACAGGGGGCTTACGAGCAGTACTTC

clone size: .
V gene: TRBV6-5
J gene: TRBJ2-3
D gene: TRBD2
CDR3 protein: CASSPRGEPTDTQYF
CDR3 DNA: TGTGCCAGCAGTCCCCGGGGGGAACCCACAGATACGCAGTATTTT

clone size: .
V gene: TRBV5-1
J gene: TRBJ2-7
D gene: TRBD1
CDR3 protein: CASSFGQGAGEQYF
CDR3 DNA: TGCGCCAGCAGCTTCGGACAGGGGGCAGGGGAGCAGTACTTC

clone size: few
V gene: TRBV2
J gene: TRBJ1-1
D gene: .
CDR3 protein: CASSPWWGGGGNTEAFF
CDR3 DNA: TGTGCCAGCAGCCCATGGTGGGGGGGAGGCGGAAACACTGAAGCTTTCTTT

clone size: .
V gene: TRBV5-1
J gene: TRBJ1-6
D gene: .
CDR3 protein: CASSLSVGGDSPLHF
CDR3 DNA: TGCGCCAGCAGCTTGAGTGTTGGGGGCGATTCACCCCTCCACTTT

clone size: .
V gene: TRBV19
J gene: TRBJ2-7
D gene: .
CDR3 protein: CASSNGAYEQYF
CDR3 DNA: TGTGCCAGTAGTAACGGGGCCTACGAGCAGTACTTC

clone size: few
V gene: TRBV18
J gene: TRBJ1-5
D gene: .
CDR3 protein: CASSPGENQPQHF
CDR3 DNA: TGTGCCAGCTCACCCGGAGAAAATCAGCCCCAGCATTTT

clone size: .
V gene: TRBV27
J gene: TRBJ1-2
D gene: .
CDR3 protein: CASSSRTSYGYTF
CDR3 DNA: TGTGCCAGCAGTTCCCGGACTTCCTATGGCTACACCTTC

clone size: few
V gene: TRBV10-1
J gene: TRBJ2-2
D gene: TRBD2
CDR3 protein: CASSRAGVRTGELFF
CDR3 DNA: TGCGCCAGCAGTCGGGCGGGAGTAAGAACCGGGGAGCTGTTTTTT

clone size: .
V gene: TRBV7-9
J gene: TRBJ2-5
D gene: TRBD1
CDR3 protein: CASSLDRNQETQYF
CDR3 DNA: TGTGCCAGCAGCCTGGACAGGAACCAAGAGACCCAGTACTTC

clone size: .
V gene: TRBV27
J gene: TRBJ2-3
D gene: TRBD2
CDR3 protein: CASSLASGSLDTQYF
CDR3 DNA: TGTGCCAGCAGTTTAGCTAGCGGGAGTTTAGATACGCAGTATTTT

clone size: .
V gene: TRBV30
J gene: TRBJ2-7
D gene: TRBD1
CDR3 protein: CAWSPGQGPSYEQYF
CDR3 DNA: TGTGCCTGGAGTCCGGGACAGGGACCCTCCTACGAGCAGTACTTC

clone size: .
V gene: TRBV9
J gene: TRBJ2-4
D gene: TRBD2
CDR3 protein: CASSVVGGAKNIQYF
CDR3 DNA: TGTGCCAGCAGCGTAGTGGGAGGGGCCAAAAACATTCAGTACTTC

clone size: .
V gene: TRBV5-1
J gene: TRBJ2-7
D gene: .
CDR3 protein: CASSPRDTYEQYF
CDR3 DNA: TGCGCCAGCAGCCCCCGGGACACCTACGAGCAGTACTTC

clone size: .
V gene: TRBV29-1
J gene: TRBJ1-2
D gene: TRBD1
CDR3 protein: CSVGDRGKTGYTF
CDR3 DNA: TGCAGCGTTGGGGACAGGGGGAAGACTGGCTACACCTTC

clone size: .
V gene: TRBV18
J gene: TRBJ2-5
D gene: .
CDR3 protein: CASSPAGEFQETQYF
CDR3 DNA: TGTGCCAGCTCACCAGCAGGGGAATTCCAAGAGACCCAGTACTTC

clone size: .
V gene: TRBV10-3
J gene: TRBJ1-6
D gene: .
CDR3 protein: CAISELIQGQSPLHF
CDR3 DNA: TGTGCCATCAGTGAGCTTATCCAGGGACAATCACCCCTCCACTTT

clone size: few
V gene: TRBV2
J gene: TRBJ1-3
D gene: .
CDR3 protein: CASSGSIPGNTIYF
CDR3 DNA: TGTGCCAGCAGCGGTAGTATCCCTGGAAACACCATATATTTT

clone size: .
V gene: TRBV30
J gene: TRBJ2-7
D gene: .
CDR3 protein: CAWRRGTQAYEQYF
CDR3 DNA: TGTGCCTGGAGAAGGGGGACCCAAGCCTACGAGCAGTACTTC

clone size: .
V gene: TRBV2
J gene: TRBJ2-7
D gene: .
CDR3 protein: CASSTDRKGQYEQYF
CDR3 DNA: TGTGCCAGCAGTACTGACAGGAAGGGCCAGTACGAGCAGTACTTC

clone size: .
V gene: TRBV18
J gene: TRBJ1-6
D gene: .
CDR3 protein: CASSPGGDPNSPLHF
CDR3 DNA: TGTGCCAGCTCACCGGGGGGGGATCCTAATTCACCCCTCCACTTT

clone size: .
V gene: TRBV27
J gene: TRBJ1-1
D gene: .
CDR3 protein: CATHDRTEAFF
CDR3 DNA: TGTGCCACCCATGACAGAACTGAAGCTTTCTTT

clone size: .
V gene: TRBV5-1
J gene: TRBJ1-2
D gene: .
CDR3 protein: CASSFREGVMGYGYTF
CDR3 DNA: TGCGCCAGCAGCTTCCGCGAGGGCGTAATGGGCTATGGCTACACCTTC

clone size: .
V gene: TRBV28
J gene: TRBJ1-4
D gene: .
CDR3 protein: CASSQPRGWLEKLFF
CDR3 DNA: TGTGCCAGCAGCCAACCCCGGGGATGGTTGGAAAAACTGTTTTTT

clone size: .
V gene: TRBV11-2
J gene: TRBJ2-7
D gene: TRBD1
CDR3 protein: CASSPQTGSYEQYF
CDR3 DNA: TGTGCCAGCAGCCCCCAGACAGGGTCCTACGAGCAGTACTTC

clone size: .
V gene: TRBV9
J gene: TRBJ1-6
D gene: .
CDR3 protein: CASSLNGQSYNSPLHF
CDR3 DNA: TGTGCCAGCAGCCTCAATGGACAGAGCTATAATTCACCCCTCCACTTT

clone size: .
V gene: TRBV5-1
J gene: TRBJ2-7
D gene: .
CDR3 protein: CASSPGFEIYEQYF
CDR3 DNA: TGCGCCAGCAGCCCAGGTTTTGAGATCTACGAGCAGTACTTC

clone size: .
V gene: TRBV5-6
J gene: TRBJ2-7
D gene: .
CDR3 protein: CASSTLIGEQYF
CDR3 DNA: TGTGCCAGCAGCACCCTCATCGGGGAGCAGTACTTC

clone size: few
V gene: TRBV14
J gene: TRBJ2-7
D gene: .
CDR3 protein: CASGETSYEQYF
CDR3 DNA: TGTGCCAGCGGGGAGACCTCCTACGAGCAGTACTTC

clone size: few
V gene: TRBV6-1
J gene: TRBJ1-2
D gene: .
CDR3 protein: CAVGGVGENYGYTF
CDR3 DNA: TGTGCCGTAGGGGGTGTAGGGGAAAACTATGGCTACACCTTC

clone size: .
V gene: TRBV9
J gene: TRBJ2-1
D gene: .
CDR3 protein: CASSVVSINEQFF
CDR3 DNA: TGTGCCAGCAGCGTAGTTAGCATCAATGAGCAGTTCTTC

clone size: .
V gene: TRBV21-1
J gene: TRBJ2-7
D gene: .
CDR3 protein: CASSNNSYEQYF
CDR3 DNA: TGTGCCAGCAGCAATAATTCCTACGAGCAGTACTTC

clone size: few
V gene: TRBV6-1
J gene: TRBJ2-5
D gene: TRBD1
CDR3 protein: CASSFRDRGETQYF
CDR3 DNA: TGTGCCAGCAGTTTCCGGGACAGGGGAGAGACCCAGTACTTC

clone size: .
V gene: TRBV10-3
J gene: TRBJ1-5
D gene: TRBD1
CDR3 protein: CAIGGDRATQPQHF
CDR3 DNA: TGTGCCATAGGGGGGGACAGGGCTACTCAGCCCCAGCATTTT

clone size: .
V gene: TRBV6-1
J gene: TRBJ2-5
D gene: TRBD2
CDR3 protein: CASSGLAGEQETQYF
CDR3 DNA: TGTGCCAGCAGTGGGTTAGCGGGGGAGCAAGAGACCCAGTACTTC

clone size: .
V gene: TRBV5-1
J gene: TRBJ1-4
D gene: .
CDR3 protein: CASSLGSGSYEKLFF
CDR3 DNA: TGCGCCAGCAGCTTAGGGAGCGGCTCTTATGAAAAACTGTTTTTT